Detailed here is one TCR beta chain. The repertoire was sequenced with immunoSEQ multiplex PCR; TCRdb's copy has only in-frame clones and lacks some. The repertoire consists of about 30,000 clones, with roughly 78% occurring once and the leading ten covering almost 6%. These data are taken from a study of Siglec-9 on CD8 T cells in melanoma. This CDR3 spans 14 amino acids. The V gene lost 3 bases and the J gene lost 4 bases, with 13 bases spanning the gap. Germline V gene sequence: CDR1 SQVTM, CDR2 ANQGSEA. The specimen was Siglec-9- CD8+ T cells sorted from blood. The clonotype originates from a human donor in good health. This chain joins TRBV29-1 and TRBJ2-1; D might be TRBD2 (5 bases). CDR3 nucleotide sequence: TGCAGCGTTGAGGGCGTGGCGGGTTACAATGAGCAGTTCTTC. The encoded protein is CSVEGVAGYNEQFF.